The source of this T cell receptor (beta chain) is a study of T cell repertoires in cytomegalovirus infection. Study-wide background: Shared public TCR beta signatures pointed to both CMV infection and a matching HLA type.

This CDR3 is 16 amino acids long. Per the germline V gene, CDR1 is SGHTA and CDR2 is FQGTGA. V trimming: 2 bases; J trimming: 8 bases; junction bases outside the gene matches: 7. Study observations and caveats: Summed frequency of public TCR beta families distinguished CMV carriers with the relevant HLA. HLA-C-restricted TCR beta clonotypes specific for CMV led the ex vivo response.

In TCRdb, the reads were re-called with MiXCR into one record per CDR3 protein. The repertoire has approximately 490,000 distinct CDR3 sequences, roughly 10% of them found once; the top ten carry roughly 10%. This clonotype appeared many times. The antigen is undetermined. Sequencing input: PBMCs. The receptor was isolated from a human donor in good health (CMV status not recorded). Some clones in this sample may be carry-over from other donors' samples. The chain is built from TRBV7-3 and TRBJ2-3; 13 bases line up with TRBD2. The CDR3 nucleotides read TGTGCCAGCAGCTTAGAACTAGCGGGGGGGGCTGGTACGCAGTATTTT. Its protein is CASSLELAGGAGTQYF.